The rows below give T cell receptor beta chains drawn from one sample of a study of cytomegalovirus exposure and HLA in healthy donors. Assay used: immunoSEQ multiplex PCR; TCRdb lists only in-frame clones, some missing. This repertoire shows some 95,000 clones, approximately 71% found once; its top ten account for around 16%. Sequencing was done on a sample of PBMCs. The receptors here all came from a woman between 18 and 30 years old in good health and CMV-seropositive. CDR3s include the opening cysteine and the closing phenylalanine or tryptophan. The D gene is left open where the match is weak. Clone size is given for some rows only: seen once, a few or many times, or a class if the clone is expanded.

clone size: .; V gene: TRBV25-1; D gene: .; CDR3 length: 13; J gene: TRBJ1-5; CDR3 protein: CASSESGNQPQHF; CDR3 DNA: TGTGCCAGCAGTGAAAGCGGCAATCAGCCCCAGCATTTT
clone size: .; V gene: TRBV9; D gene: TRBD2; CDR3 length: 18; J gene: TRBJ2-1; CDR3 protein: CASSVVARGMGGYNEQFF; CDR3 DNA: TGTGCCAGCAGCGTAGTGGCTCGGGGGATGGGAGGGTACAATGAGCAGTTCTTC
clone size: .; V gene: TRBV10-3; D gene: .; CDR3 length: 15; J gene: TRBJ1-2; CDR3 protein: CANTTMRRGIYGYTF; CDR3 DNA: TGTGCTAATACGACGATGCGCCGGGGGATCTATGGCTACACCTTC
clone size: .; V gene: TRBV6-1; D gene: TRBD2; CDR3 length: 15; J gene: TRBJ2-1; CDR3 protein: CASSNLAGLNNEQFF; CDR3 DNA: TGTGCCAGCAGCAACCTAGCGGGGCTAAACAATGAGCAGTTCTTC
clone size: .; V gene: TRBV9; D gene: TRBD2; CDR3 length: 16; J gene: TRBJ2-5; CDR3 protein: CASSVATGGGQETQYF; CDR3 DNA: TGTGCCAGCAGCGTAGCTACGGGGGGAGGACAAGAGACCCAGTACTTC
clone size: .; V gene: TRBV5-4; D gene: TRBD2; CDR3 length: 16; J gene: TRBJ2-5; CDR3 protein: CASSLAAAGGQETQYF; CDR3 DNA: TGTGCCAGCAGCTTGGCGGCAGCGGGGGGGCAAGAGACCCAGTACTTC
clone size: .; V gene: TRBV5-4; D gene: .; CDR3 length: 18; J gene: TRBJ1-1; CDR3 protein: CASSPEQGRGSLNTEAFF; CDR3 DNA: TGTGCCAGCAGCCCTGAACAGGGTAGGGGGAGTCTGAACACTGAAGCTTTCTTT
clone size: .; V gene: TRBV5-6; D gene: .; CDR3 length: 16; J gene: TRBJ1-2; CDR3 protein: CASSFFRREEQSGYTF; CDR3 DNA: TGTGCCAGCAGCTTTTTTAGGAGGGAGGAACAATCTGGCTACACCTTC
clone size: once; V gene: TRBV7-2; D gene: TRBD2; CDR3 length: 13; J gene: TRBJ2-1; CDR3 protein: CASSLGGGNEQFF; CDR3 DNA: TGTGCCAGCAGCTTAGGCGGGGGCAATGAGCAGTTCTTC
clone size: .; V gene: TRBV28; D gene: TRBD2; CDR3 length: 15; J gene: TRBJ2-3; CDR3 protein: CASSRLAGVTDTQYF; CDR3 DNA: TGTGCCAGCAGTCGACTAGCGGGAGTGACAGATACGCAGTATTTT
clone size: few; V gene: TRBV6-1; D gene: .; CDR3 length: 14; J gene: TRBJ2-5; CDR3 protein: CASSEGREQETQYF; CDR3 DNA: TGTGCCAGCAGTGAAGGGCGGGAACAAGAGACCCAGTACTTC
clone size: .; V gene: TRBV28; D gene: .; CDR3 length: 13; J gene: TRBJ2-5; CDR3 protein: CASSLGSAETQYF; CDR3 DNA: TGTGCCAGCAGTCTGGGCTCAGCCGAGACCCAGTACTTC
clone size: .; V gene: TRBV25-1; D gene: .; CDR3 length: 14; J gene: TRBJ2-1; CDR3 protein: CASRSGSSYNEQFF; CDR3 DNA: TGTGCCAGCAGGTCTGGGAGCTCCTACAATGAGCAGTTCTTC
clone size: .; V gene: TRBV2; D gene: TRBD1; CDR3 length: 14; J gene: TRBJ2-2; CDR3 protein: CASKQGAGTGELFF; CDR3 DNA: TGTGCCAGCAAGCAGGGGGCAGGCACCGGGGAGCTGTTTTTT
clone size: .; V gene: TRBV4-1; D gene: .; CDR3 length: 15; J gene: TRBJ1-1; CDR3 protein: CASSQDRRGVTEAFF; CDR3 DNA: TGCGCCAGCAGCCAAGATCGCAGGGGAGTAACTGAAGCTTTCTTT
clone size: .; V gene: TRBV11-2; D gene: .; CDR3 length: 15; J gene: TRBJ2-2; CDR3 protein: CASREGRQNTGELFF; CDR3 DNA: TGTGCCAGCAGGGAGGGACGGCAGAACACCGGGGAGCTGTTTTTT
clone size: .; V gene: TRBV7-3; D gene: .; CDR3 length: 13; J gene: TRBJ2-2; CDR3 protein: CASSLRAGGELFF; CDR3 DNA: TGTGCCAGCAGCTTGAGGGCGGGCGGGGAGCTGTTTTTT
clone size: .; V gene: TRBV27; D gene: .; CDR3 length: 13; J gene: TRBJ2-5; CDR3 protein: CASSSGVQETQYF; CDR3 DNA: TGTGCCAGCAGTTCGGGAGTCCAAGAGACCCAGTACTTC
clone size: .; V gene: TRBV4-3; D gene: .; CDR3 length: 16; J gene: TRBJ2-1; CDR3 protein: CASSQPTDSPPNEQFF; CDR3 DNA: TGCGCCAGCAGCCAACCCACGGACAGCCCCCCCAATGAGCAGTTCTTC
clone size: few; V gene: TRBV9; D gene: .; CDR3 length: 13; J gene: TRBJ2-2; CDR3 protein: CASSVTGTGELFF; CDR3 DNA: TGTGCCAGCAGCGTAACGGGAACCGGGGAGCTGTTTTTT
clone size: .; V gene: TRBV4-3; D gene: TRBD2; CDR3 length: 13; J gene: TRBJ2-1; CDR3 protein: CASSQAGGNEQFF; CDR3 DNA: TGCGCCAGCAGCCAGGCGGGGGGCAATGAGCAGTTCTTC
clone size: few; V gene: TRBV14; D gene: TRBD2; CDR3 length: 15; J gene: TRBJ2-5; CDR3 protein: CASSPRSGSQETQYF; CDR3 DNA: TGTGCCAGCAGCCCGAGGAGCGGGAGTCAAGAGACCCAGTACTTC
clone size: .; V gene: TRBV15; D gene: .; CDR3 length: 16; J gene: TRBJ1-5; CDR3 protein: CATSRDDLAGNQPQHF; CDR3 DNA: TGTGCCACCAGCAGAGATGACCTGGCGGGCAATCAGCCCCAGCATTTT